The 17 T cell receptor beta chains reported below all come from one sample, sequenced in a study of memory B cells and T cells in multiple sclerosis. What these receptors recognize is not known. Stimulus-free culture yielded autoproliferating CFSE-dim and non-proliferating CFSE-high T cells, each sequenced separately. Pooled replicate wells came from approximately 5x10^7 CFSE-labeled PBMCs cultured roughly seven days without stimulus. TCRdb's table, derived via immunoSEQ multiplex PCR, lists solely in-frame clones and lacks some. In the table there are 12,000 or so clones, around four fifths of which are singletons. The source material was PBMCs from blood kept in culture. The source of these receptors is a human donor with multiple sclerosis.

The genes are TRBV5-1 and TRBJ2-1; 11 bases are a match to TRBD2. With 4 bases clipped from V and 1 base from J, the junction kept 7 bases outside the gene matches. Germline lookup yields CDR1 SGHRS and CDR2 YFSETQ. This CDR3 has 17 residues. The CDR3 reads CASSHGTSGLSYNEQFF. CDR3 bases: TGCGCCAGCAGCCACGGGACTAGCGGACTTTCCTACAATGAGCAGTTCTTC. Full variable domain (remainder filled in from reference TRBV5-1 and TRBJ2-1): KAGVTQTPRYLIKTRGQQVTLSCSPISGHRSVSWYQQTPGQGLQFLFEYFSETQRNKGNFPGRFSGRQFSNSRSEMNVSTLELGDSALYLCASSHGTSGLSYNEQFFGPGTRLTVL.

The chain joins TRBV6-1 to TRBJ1-1; D not certain. The CDR3 contains 13 residues. Trimming took 9 bases from V and 3 from J, leaving 14 bases between them. Looked up from germline, CDR1 is MNHNS and CDR2 is SASEGT. The CDR3 region has the DNA TGTGCCAGTCTACATACGACCTACACTGAAGCTTTCTTT. Protein product: CASLHTTYTEAFF.

The rearrangement joins TRBV2 to TRBJ2-5; D is perhaps TRBD2 (5 bases). Germline-derived CDR1 and CDR2 are SNHLY and FYNNEI. The CDR3 totals 18 residues. The ends were cut back, 10 bases at V and 2 bases at J, with 29 bases in the middle. CDR3 protein: CATILEPGSPSEQETQYF. The CDR3 DNA follows: TGTGCCACCATATTGGAGCCTGGGAGCCCCTCCGAGCAAGAGACCCAGTACTTC.

V and J are TRBV7-6 and TRBJ2-6; D not certain. CDR3 size: 15 residues. Germline V gene lookup returns CDR1 SGHVS and CDR2 FNYEAQ. V gave up 1 base and J gave up 0 bases, with 4 bases separating them. The CDR3 sequence is CASSLVVSGANVLTF. CDR3 bases: TGTGCCAGCAGCTTAGTAGTCTCTGGGGCCAACGTCCTGACTTTC.

The count of this clone is one. Other DNA sequences in this specimen translate into the identical CDR3. The genes are TRBV7-9 and TRBJ2-3; D is uncertain. The CDR3 extends over 16 amino acids. V was clipped by 4 bases and J by 3 bases, with 17 bases between them. CDR1 is SEHNR and CDR2 is FQNEAQ in the germline V gene (reference sequence). This chain's CDR3 is CASSSATHERTDTQYF. The CDR3 DNA reads TGTGCCAGCAGCTCAGCGACACACGAGAGGACAGATACGCAGTATTTT.

V usage is TRBV29-1 and J usage is TRBJ2-2; 10 bases align to TRBD2. V gave up 5 bases and J gave up 2 bases; unmatched junction bases: 5. The CDR3 consists of 15 residues. From germline, CDR1 is SQVTM and CDR2 ANQGSEA. The CDR3: CSVPGTSVNTGELFF. As DNA, the CDR3 is TGCAGCGTTCCCGGGACTAGCGTAAACACCGGGGAGCTGTTTTTT.

This chain joins TRBV10-3 and TRBJ2-7; D uncertain. Germline-derived CDR1 and CDR2 are ENHRY and SYGVKD. Trimming removed 3 bases at V and 1 base at J, with 13 bases between. The CDR3 spans 15 residues. CDR3 in amino acids: CAISDQRHQSYEQYF. The CDR3 nucleotides read TGTGCCATCAGTGATCAACGACACCAGTCCTACGAGCAGTACTTC.

The chain is built from TRBV11-2 and TRBJ1-1; no definite D call. V lost 1 base and J lost 6, with 3 bases in between. The germline V gene encodes CDR1 SGHAT and CDR2 FQNNGV. The length of the CDR3 is 11 residues. The CDR3 DNA follows: TGTGCCAGCAGCTTAGGCCCTGAAGCTTTCTTT. It yields the protein CASSLGPEAFF.

The chain employs TRBV28 and TRBJ2-5; 7 nucleotides match TRBD1. The CDR3 loop spans 14 amino acids. Trimming removed 6 bases from V and 5 bases from J; junction bases left unmatched: 9. Germline V gives CDR1 MDHEN, CDR2 SYDVKM. The CDR3 nucleotides read TGTGCCAGCAGGTTCCTACAGGGGATGGAGACCCAGTACTTC. Protein product: CASRFLQGMETQYF.

The J gene is TRBJ1-6, the V gene TRBV19, with D unclear. The V end was cut by 5 bases, the J end by 6 bases, with 14 bases between. Germline V gene data show CDR1 as LNHDA and CDR2 as SQIVND (reference sequence). This CDR3 is 15 amino acids long. The CDR3 sequence: CASSPVEEINSPLHF. DNA of the CDR3: TGTGCCAGTAGTCCCGTCGAGGAGATTAATTCACCCCTCCACTTT. Looking up the rest from reference TRBV19 and TRBJ1-6 gives the full variable domain: DGGITQSPKYLFRKEGQNVTLSCEQNLNHDAMYWYRQDPGQGLRLIYYSQIVNDFQKGDIAEGYSVSREKKESFPLTVTSAQKNPTAFYLCASSPVEEINSPLHFGNGTRLTVT.

This clone was detected once. This chain uses TRBV7-9 with TRBJ2-3; 8 bases agree with TRBD2. This CDR3 has 14 amino acids. The J segment lost 0 bases and the V segment lost 6 bases, leaving 2 bases of the junction unmatched. CDR1 SEHNR and CDR2 FQNEAQ come from the germline V gene (reference sequence). The CDR3: CASRSGGSTDTQYF. Written as DNA, the CDR3 is TGTGCCAGCAGGTCGGGAGGGAGCACAGATACGCAGTATTTT.

The genes are TRBV18 and TRBJ2-5; TRBD2 agrees at 15 bases. Germline V gene lookup returns CDR1 KGHSH and CDR2 LQKENI. The CDR3 contains 20 residues. The ends lost 2 bases at V and 5 bases at J; junction bases unmatched: 15. CDR3 sequence: CASSPFPGLAGGVGWETQYF. In nucleotides, the CDR3 is TGTGCCAGCTCACCATTTCCGGGACTAGCGGGAGGCGTAGGATGGGAGACCCAGTACTTC.

J is TRBJ2-7 and V is TRBV4-1; 7 nucleotides agree with TRBD1. J gave up 4 bases and V 1 base, and 7 bases lay outside the gene matches. CDR3 size: 15 residues. Germline V lookup: CDR1 MGHRA, CDR2 YSYEKL. CDR3 loop: CASSQGQGVVYEQYF. DNA for the CDR3: TGCGCCAGCAGCCAAGGCCAGGGGGTAGTGTACGAGCAGTACTTC.

This sequence joins TRBV6-5 and TRBJ1-2, with a weak D call TRBD1 (5 bases). From germline, CDR1 is MNHEY and CDR2 SVGAGI. V lost 2 bases and J lost 8, with 9 bases in between. The CDR3 spans 12 residues. CDR3: CASSYGREGYTF. The DNA of the CDR3 is TGTGCCAGCAGTTACGGCAGGGAGGGCTACACCTTC.

J is TRBJ1-2 and V is TRBV4-1; D is uncertain. The V gene lost 5 bases and the J gene lost 1 base, with 14 bases spanning the gap. CDR3 length equals 15 residues. From germline, CDR1 is MGHRA and CDR2 YSYEKL. CDR3 coding DNA: TGCGCCAGCAGCGATCCACCCGGGGTTAACTATGGCTACACCTTC. Protein sequence: CASSDPPGVNYGYTF.

The CDR3, as DNA: TGCGCCAGCAGCTTCTCCGGACAGGGATGGGATGAGCAGTTCTTC. Translated, it gives CASSFSGQGWDEQFF. The J gene is TRBJ2-1, the V gene TRBV5-1; TRBD1 aligns across 8 bases. CDR3 length: 15 amino acids. Per germline, CDR1 SGHRS and CDR2 YFSETQ. Unmatched junction bases numbered 9, after V lost 2 bases and J lost 8 bases.

The genes are TRBV9 and TRBJ2-5, with 16 bases lining up with TRBD2. CDR3 length equals 17 residues. Germline lookup yields CDR1 SGDLS and CDR2 YYNGEE. The ends lost 3 bases at V and 2 bases at J; junction bases unmatched: 4. CDR3 DNA sequence: TGTGCCAGCAGCGCCCAGGGACTAGCGGGGGGGCAAGAGACCCAGTACTTC. Protein sequence: CASSAQGLAGGQETQYF.